The next 24 T cell receptor beta chains were all read from a single sample in a study of blood T cell repertoires in COVID-19. The method was immunoSEQ multiplex PCR; TCRdb's version includes in-frame clones alone and lacks a portion of them. Seen here are about 99,000 clones, approximately 86% observed once, and the top ten hold over 10%. Specimen: peripheral blood. Receptor source: a woman aged 60 to 75 in a cohort sampled during active or convalescent COVID-19.

The rearrangement links TRBV5-1 to TRBJ2-3; D unclear. Trimming pared 1 base from V and 4 bases from J, leaving 10 bases between. CDR1 is SGHRS, CDR2 YFSETQ, per germline. The CDR3 has 14 residues. Here the CDR3 DNA reads TGCGCCAGCAGCTTGTCTAACCCGGCAGATACGCAGTATTTT. This sequence encodes CASSLSNPADTQYF.

This clone was detected only a few times. The gene calls are TRBV6-7 and TRBJ2-7; D is possibly TRBD1 (6 bases). TRBV6-7 is an ORF, and what it does is uncertain. V lost 0 bases to trimming and J lost 4 bases, with 16 bases between them. The CDR3 loop spans 16 amino acids. CDR3 residues: CASSYSPTGRIYEQYF. The CDR3 DNA reads TGTGCCAGCAGTTACTCACCAACAGGGCGGATATACGAGCAGTACTTC.

The rearrangement links TRBV5-1 to TRBJ2-3, with 10 nucleotides matching TRBD1. This CDR3 is 15 amino acids long. Trimming at V came to 0 bases and at J to 4 bases, leaving 2 bases not matched to a gene. Germline V CDR1 and CDR2: SGHRS, YFSETQ. CDR3 bases: TGCGCCAGCAGCTTGGGACAGGGGGCCCCAGATACGCAGTATTTT. Protein sequence: CASSLGQGAPDTQYF.

V gene TRBV5-6 combines with J gene TRBJ1-3, with D tentatively TRBD1 (6 bases). V lost 2 bases, J lost 7 bases, and 13 bases lay in between. Germline V CDR1 and CDR2: SGHDT, YYEEEE. The length of the CDR3 is 14 residues. The DNA for the CDR3 is TGTGCCAGCAGCTTAGGTCAGGGGACCAACACCATATATTTT. This sequence encodes CASSLGQGTNTIYF. The full variable domain, with the rest looked up from reference TRBV5-6 and TRBJ1-3, is DAGVTQSPTHLIKTRGQQVTLRCSPKSGHDTVSWYQQALGQGPQFIFQYYEEEERQRGNFPDRFSGHQFPNYSSELNVNALLLGDSALYLCASSLGQGTNTIYFGEGSWLTVV.

The chain carries TRBV6-2 or TRBV6-3 and TRBJ2-1; D is perhaps TRBD2 (5 bases). The germline V and J ends were trimmed by 4 bases and 0 bases, with 16 bases remaining between them. Germline CDR1 MNHEY, CDR2 SVGEGT. The CDR3 runs to 17 residues. In nucleotides, the CDR3 is TGTGCCAGCAGTTTAGATGAGCGGCCGAGCTCCTACAATGAGCAGTTCTTC. Its translation is CASSLDERPSSYNEQFF.

This chain joins TRBV9 and TRBJ1-4; possible D gene TRBD1, 6 bases. The length of the CDR3 is 14 residues. The germline V gene has CDR1 SGDLS and CDR2 YYNGEE. Trimming shortened V by 0 bases and J by 7 bases, and 10 bases separated the two germline ends. The CDR3 nucleotides read TGTGCCAGCAGCGTAGATGGCAGGGGTGAAAAACTGTTTTTT. This codes for CASSVDGRGEKLFF.

This clone was detected many times. The chain recombines TRBV18 with TRBJ1-2, with 11 bases identical to TRBD1. The CDR3 has 15 amino acids. In germline, CDR1 is KGHSH, CDR2 LQKENI. The trim removed 3 bases at V and 4 bases at J, leaving 4 bases unmatched. The CDR3 sequence is CASSPGQGAGYGYTF. CDR3 bases: TGTGCCAGCTCACCCGGACAGGGGGCCGGCTATGGCTACACCTTC.

The CDR3 sequence: CASSDGQGASGYTF. The CDR3 DNA reads as TGTGCCAGCAGTGACGGACAGGGGGCGTCTGGCTACACCTTC. This chain connects TRBV2 to TRBJ1-2; TRBD1 matches at 11 bases. The V gene's germline CDR1 is SNHLY and CDR2 FYNNEI. Germline trimming cut 3 bases from V and 7 bases from J; bases unmatched to any gene: 4. The CDR3 totals 14 residues.

The rearrangement links TRBV2 to TRBJ2-1, with a tentative D call TRBD2 (6 bases). The germline V gene has CDR1 SNHLY and CDR2 FYNNEI. The germline V and J ends were trimmed by 3 bases and 10 bases, with 16 bases remaining between them. This CDR3 contains 14 residues. The CDR3 spells CASSESLRRGEQFF. CDR3 nucleotide sequence: TGTGCCAGCAGTGAGTCGCTGAGACGGGGGGAGCAGTTCTTC.

The chain recombines TRBV18 with TRBJ2-3, with 12 bases fitting TRBD2. V gave up 5 bases and J gave up 6 bases; unmatched junction bases: 3. This CDR3 comprises 14 residues. The germline CDR1 and CDR2 sequences are KGHSH and LQKENI. Here the CDR3 DNA reads TGTGCCAGCTCAACTAGCGGGGGGCGTGATACGCAGTATTTT. Translated, it gives CASSTSGGRDTQYF.

The chain has TRBV5-6 and TRBJ2-2, with no clear D. Trimming stripped 1 base from V and 2 bases from J, with 3 bases between. Germline CDR1 SGHDT, CDR2 YYEEEE. CDR3 length: 13 residues. The CDR3 region is CASSLRNTGELFF. The CDR3 DNA follows: TGTGCCAGCAGCTTGCGTAACACCGGGGAGCTGTTTTTT.

This chain uses TRBV5-5 with TRBJ1-5; the D gene is possibly TRBD1 (5 bases). Germline values: CDR1 SGHKS, CDR2 YYEKEE (reference sequence). V lost 4 bases, J lost 0 bases, and 17 bases lay in between. This CDR3 comprises 17 residues. The CDR3 bases are TGTGCCAGCAGCCGGCTGGGGGGGGACTCTAGCAATCAGCCCCAGCATTTT. As protein: CASSRLGGDSSNQPQHF.

V usage is TRBV5-1 and J usage is TRBJ2-3, with 12 bases identical to TRBD2. The CDR3 is made up of 19 amino acids. Trimming removed 2 bases from V and 4 bases from J; junction bases left unmatched: 14. Germline V CDR1 and CDR2: SGHRS, YFSETQ. The CDR3 DNA reads as TGCGCCAGCAGCTTACTTGGCCGGACTAGCGGGGTAGGGGCAGATACGCAGTATTTT. This encodes CASSLLGRTSGVGADTQYF.

V is TRBV2 and J is TRBJ2-1; 10 bases match TRBD1. J was trimmed by 4 bases and V by 6 bases; bases with no gene match: 3. This CDR3 comprises 14 residues. Per the germline V gene, CDR1 is SNHLY and CDR2 is FYNNEI. The CDR3 DNA sequence: TGTGCCAGCAGGGGGACAGGGGTGTACAATGAGCAGTTCTTC. Its protein is CASRGTGVYNEQFF.

This clone appeared a single time. One junction end disagrees with the germline gene, perhaps due to a read error. J is TRBJ1-1 and V is TRBV10-3; 8 bases fit TRBD1. The CDR3 extends over 13 amino acids. The germline V gene encodes CDR1 ENHRY and CDR2 SYGVKD. CDR3 DNA sequence: TGTGCCCTCAGGCAGGGGGCCGACACTGAAGCTTTCTTT. Protein: CALRQGADTEAFF.

The chain has TRBV9 and TRBJ2-1, with 8 bases aligning to TRBD1. After removal of 3 bases from V and 4 bases from J, the junction contained 6 bases not matched to a gene. This CDR3 has 15 amino acids. In germline, CDR1 is SGDLS, CDR2 YYNGEE. CDR3 nucleotide sequence: TGTGCCAGCAGCGACCAGGGGGCAAAGTACAATGAGCAGTTCTTC. It encodes CASSDQGAKYNEQFF.

V gene TRBV5-1 combines with J gene TRBJ2-3, with D tentatively TRBD2 (6 bases). This CDR3 contains 14 residues. Germline CDR1 and CDR2: SGHRS and YFSETQ. The ends were cut back, 4 bases at V and 6 bases at J, with 15 bases in the middle. The CDR3 here is CASSQGLAQDTQYF. CDR3 sequence (DNA): TGCGCCAGCAGCCAGGGACTCGCGCAGGATACGCAGTATTTT.

This clone appeared once. The chain carries TRBV28 and TRBJ1-2, with 7 bases that match TRBD1. V was clipped by 8 bases and J by 5 bases; unmatched bases: 5. In germline, CDR1 is MDHEN, CDR2 SYDVKM. The CDR3 sequence is 12 residues long. The CDR3 sequence: CASYDRVYGYTF. The CDR3 DNA sequence: TGTGCCAGCTACGACAGGGTGTATGGCTACACCTTC.

The chain has TRBV19 and TRBJ1-5; a possible D gene is TRBD1 (6 bases). This CDR3 is built from 13 residues. Germline loops: CDR1 LNHDA, CDR2 SQIVND (reference sequence). With 4 bases removed from V and 7 bases from J, the gap between germline ends came to 11 bases. The CDR3: CASSTIGGQPQHF. The DNA for the CDR3 is TGTGCCAGTAGTACCATAGGGGGACAGCCCCAGCATTTT.

The rearrangement links TRBV27 to TRBJ1-6, with D possibly matching TRBD1 (5 bases). Germline V lookup: CDR1 MNHEY, CDR2 SMNVEV (reference sequence). The V gene lost 3 bases and the J gene lost 0 bases, with 15 bases spanning the gap. The CDR3 runs 18 residues. In DNA form, the CDR3 reads TGTGCCAGCAGTTTGAGGACCCCGGGGGTCTCCTATAATTCACCCCTCCACTTT. Protein sequence: CASSLRTPGVSYNSPLHF.

This chain uses TRBV7-2 with TRBJ1-5; D not resolved. CDR3 length: 15 residues. Trimming stripped 2 bases from V and 2 bases from J, with 10 bases between. The V gene's germline CDR1 is SGHTA and CDR2 FQGNSA. The CDR3 reads CASSLNSARNQPQHF. The CDR3 nucleotides are TGTGCCAGCAGCTTAAACTCCGCCCGCAATCAGCCCCAGCATTTT. Looking up the rest from reference TRBV7-2 and TRBJ1-5 gives the full variable domain: GAGVSQSPSNKVTEKGKDVELRCDPISGHTALYWYRQSLGQGLEFLIYFQGNSAPDKSGLPSDRFSAERTGGSVSTLTIQRTQQEDSAVYLCASSLNSARNQPQHFGDGTRLSIL.

The rearrangement uses TRBV18 and TRBJ2-2, with a possible D match to TRBD1 (5 bases). CDR3 size: 17 residues. The V gene lost 0 bases and the J gene lost 5 bases, with 16 bases spanning the gap. Germline lookup yields CDR1 KGHSH and CDR2 LQKENI. The CDR3 sequence is CASSPPGPPTVTGELFF. CDR3 nucleotides: TGTGCCAGCTCACCACCGGGGCCCCCCACAGTAACCGGGGAGCTGTTTTTT. The variable domain in full, with the rest retrieved from reference TRBV18 and TRBJ2-2, is NAGVMQNPRHLVRRRGQEARLRCSPMKGHSHVYWYRQLPEEGLKFMVYLQKENIIDESGMPKERFSAEFPKEGPSILRIQQVVRGDSAAYFCASSPPGPPTVTGELFFGEGSRLTVL.

The chain combines TRBV5-6 with TRBJ2-2, with TRBD2 as a possible D gene (5 bases). Germline V gene lookup returns CDR1 SGHDT and CDR2 YYEEEE. This CDR3 spans 16 amino acids. V shed 2 bases and J shed 3 bases, with 14 bases lying between them. The CDR3 DNA follows: TGTGCCAGCAGCTTAGTTACTCTCGGGGACACCGGGGAGCTGTTTTTT. Amino acid sequence: CASSLVTLGDTGELFF.

The gene calls are TRBV6-6 and TRBJ1-2, with D unresolved. The CDR3 length is 9 residues. Trimming stripped 5 bases from V and 10 bases from J, with 5 bases between. Germline CDR1 is MNHNY and CDR2 is SVGAGI (reference sequence). This CDR3 reads CASSPSYTF. The CDR3 DNA is TGTGCCAGCAGTCCTTCCTACACCTTC.